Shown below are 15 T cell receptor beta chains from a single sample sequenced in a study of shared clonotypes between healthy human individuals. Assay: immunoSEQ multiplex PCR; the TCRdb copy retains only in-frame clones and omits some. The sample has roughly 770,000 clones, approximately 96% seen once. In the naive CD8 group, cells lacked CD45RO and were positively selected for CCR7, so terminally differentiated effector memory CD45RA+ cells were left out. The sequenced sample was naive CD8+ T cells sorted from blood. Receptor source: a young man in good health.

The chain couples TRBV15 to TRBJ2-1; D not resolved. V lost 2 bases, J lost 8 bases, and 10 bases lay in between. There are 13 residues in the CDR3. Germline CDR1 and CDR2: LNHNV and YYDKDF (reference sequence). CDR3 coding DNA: TGTGCCACCAGCAGAAGTAGTATCGATGAGCAGTTCTTC. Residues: CATSRSSIDEQFF.

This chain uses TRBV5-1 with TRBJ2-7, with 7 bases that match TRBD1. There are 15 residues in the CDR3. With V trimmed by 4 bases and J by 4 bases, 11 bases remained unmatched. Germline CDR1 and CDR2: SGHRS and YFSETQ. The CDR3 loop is CASSPWDSGGYEQYF. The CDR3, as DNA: TGCGCCAGCAGCCCCTGGGACAGTGGAGGTTACGAGCAGTACTTC.

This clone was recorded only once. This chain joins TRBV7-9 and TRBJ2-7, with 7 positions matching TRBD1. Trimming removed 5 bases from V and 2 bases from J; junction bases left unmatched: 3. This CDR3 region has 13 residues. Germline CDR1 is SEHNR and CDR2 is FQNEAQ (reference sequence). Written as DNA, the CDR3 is TGTGCCAGCAGCAACAGGGGAACCTACGAGCAGTACTTC. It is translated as CASSNRGTYEQYF.

The CDR3 DNA is TGTGCCAGCAGCCCTACACCTTCTTTCTACAATGAGCAGTTCTTC. Its protein product is CASSPTPSFYNEQFF. The genes are TRBV7-3 and TRBJ2-1; D call uncertain. Deletions cut 5 bases from V and 3 bases from J, with 14 bases between. The CDR3 covers 15 residues. From germline, CDR1 is SGHTA and CDR2 FQGTGA.

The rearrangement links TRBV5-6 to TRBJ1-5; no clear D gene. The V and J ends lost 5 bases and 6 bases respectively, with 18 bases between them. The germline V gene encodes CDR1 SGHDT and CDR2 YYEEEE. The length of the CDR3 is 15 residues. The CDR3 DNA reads TGTGCCAGCAGTTTCAGTTCTCTGCGAAGTCAGCCCCAGCATTTT. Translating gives CASSFSSLRSQPQHF.

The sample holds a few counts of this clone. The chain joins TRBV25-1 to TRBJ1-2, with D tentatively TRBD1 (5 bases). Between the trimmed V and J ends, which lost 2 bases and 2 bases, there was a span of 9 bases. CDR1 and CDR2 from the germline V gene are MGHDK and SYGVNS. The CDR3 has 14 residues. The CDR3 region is CASSEVGANYGYTF. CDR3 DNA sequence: TGTGCCAGCAGTGAAGTTGGGGCCAACTATGGCTACACCTTC.

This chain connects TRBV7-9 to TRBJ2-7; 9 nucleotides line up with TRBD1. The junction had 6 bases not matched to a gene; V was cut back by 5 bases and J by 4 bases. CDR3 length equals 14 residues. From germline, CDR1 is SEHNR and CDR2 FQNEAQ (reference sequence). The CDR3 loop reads CASSGRDRDYEQYF. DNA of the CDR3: TGTGCCAGCAGCGGCCGGGACAGGGATTACGAGCAGTACTTC. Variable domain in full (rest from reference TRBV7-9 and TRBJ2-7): DTGVSQNPRHKITKRGQNVTFRCDPISEHNRLYWYRQTLGQGPEFLTYFQNEAQLEKSRLLSDRFSAERPKGSFSTLEIQRTEQGDSAMYLCASSGRDRDYEQYFGPGTRLTVT.

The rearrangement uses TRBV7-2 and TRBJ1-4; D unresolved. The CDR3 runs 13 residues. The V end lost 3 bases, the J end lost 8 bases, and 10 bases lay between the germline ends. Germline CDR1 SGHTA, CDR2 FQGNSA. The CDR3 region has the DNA TGTGCCAGCAGCTTCTGGGCTCTGGAAAAACTGTTTTTT. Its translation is CASSFWALEKLFF.

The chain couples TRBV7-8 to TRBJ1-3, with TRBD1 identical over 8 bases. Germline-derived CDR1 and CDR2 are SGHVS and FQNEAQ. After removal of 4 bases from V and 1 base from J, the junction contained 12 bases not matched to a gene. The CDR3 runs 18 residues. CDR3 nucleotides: TGTGCCAGCAGCTACCCCGGGACAGGTAGATGGTCTGGAAACACCATATATTTT. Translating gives CASSYPGTGRWSGNTIYF.

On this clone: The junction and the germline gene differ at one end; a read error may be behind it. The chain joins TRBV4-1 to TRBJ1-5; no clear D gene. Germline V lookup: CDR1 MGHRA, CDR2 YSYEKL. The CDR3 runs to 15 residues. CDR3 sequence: CASTQFEGGDQPQHF. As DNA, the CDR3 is TGCGCCAGCACCCAATTCGAGGGCGGGGATCAGCCCCAGCATTTT.

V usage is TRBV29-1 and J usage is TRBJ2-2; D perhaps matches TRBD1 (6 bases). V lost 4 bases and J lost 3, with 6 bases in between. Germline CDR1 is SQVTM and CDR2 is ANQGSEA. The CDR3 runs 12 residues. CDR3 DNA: TGCAGCGTTGCAGGGGACACCGGGGAGCTGTTTTTT. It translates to CSVAGDTGELFF.

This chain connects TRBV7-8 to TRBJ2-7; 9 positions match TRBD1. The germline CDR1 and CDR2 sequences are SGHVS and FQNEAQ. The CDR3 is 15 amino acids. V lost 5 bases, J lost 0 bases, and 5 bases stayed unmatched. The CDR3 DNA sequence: TGTGCCAGCAGCGTAGGGACAGGGTTCTCCTACGAGCAGTACTTC. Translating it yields CASSVGTGFSYEQYF.

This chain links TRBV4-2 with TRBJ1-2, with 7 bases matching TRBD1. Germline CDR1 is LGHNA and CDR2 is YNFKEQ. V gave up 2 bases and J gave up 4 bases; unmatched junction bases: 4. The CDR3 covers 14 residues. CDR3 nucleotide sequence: TGTGCCAGCAGCCAACAGGGGGAGGGCTATGGCTACACCTTC. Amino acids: CASSQQGEGYGYTF.

The CDR3 spells CASSGVAGGYYNEQFF. The CDR3 DNA sequence: TGTGCCAGCAGTGGTGTAGCGGGAGGCTACTACAATGAGCAGTTCTTC. The genes are TRBV2 and TRBJ2-1; 10 bases match TRBD2. The CDR3 covers 16 residues. V was pared by 4 bases and J by 3 bases, with 6 bases of the junction left unmatched. Germline loops: CDR1 SNHLY, CDR2 FYNNEI.

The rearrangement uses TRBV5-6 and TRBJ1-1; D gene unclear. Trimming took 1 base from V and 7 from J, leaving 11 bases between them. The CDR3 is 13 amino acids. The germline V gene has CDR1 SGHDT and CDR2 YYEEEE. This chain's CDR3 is CASSLHGNHEAFF. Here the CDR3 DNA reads TGTGCCAGCAGCTTGCATGGGAATCATGAAGCTTTCTTT.